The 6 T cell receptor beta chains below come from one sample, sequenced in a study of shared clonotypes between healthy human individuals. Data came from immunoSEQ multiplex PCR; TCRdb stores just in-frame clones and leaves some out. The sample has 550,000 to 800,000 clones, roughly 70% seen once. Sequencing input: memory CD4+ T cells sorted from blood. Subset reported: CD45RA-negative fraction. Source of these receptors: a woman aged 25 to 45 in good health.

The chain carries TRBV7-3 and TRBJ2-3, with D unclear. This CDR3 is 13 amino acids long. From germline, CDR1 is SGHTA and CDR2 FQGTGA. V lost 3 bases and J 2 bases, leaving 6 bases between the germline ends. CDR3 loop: CASSFVHTDTQYF. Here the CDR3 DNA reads TGTGCCAGCAGCTTCGTACACACAGATACGCAGTATTTT.

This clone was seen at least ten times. CDR3 residues: CASSGAGGIGEKLFF. The CDR3 DNA sequence: TGTGCCAGCAGTGGGGCAGGGGGAATCGGTGAAAAACTGTTTTTT. The chain employs TRBV25-1 and TRBJ1-4; TRBD1 matches at 7 bases. V was clipped by 4 bases and J by 7 bases; unmatched bases: 9. There are 15 residues in the CDR3. CDR1 and CDR2 from the germline V gene are MGHDK and SYGVNS.

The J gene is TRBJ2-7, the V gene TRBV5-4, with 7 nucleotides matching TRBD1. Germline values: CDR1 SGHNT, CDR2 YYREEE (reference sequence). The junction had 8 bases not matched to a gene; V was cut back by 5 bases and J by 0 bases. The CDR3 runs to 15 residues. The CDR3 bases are TGTGCCAGCAGTTTAGACGGGGACAGCTCCTACGAGCAGTACTTC. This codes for CASSLDGDSSYEQYF. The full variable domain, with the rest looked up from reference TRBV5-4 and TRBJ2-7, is ETGVTQSPTHLIKTRGQQVTLRCSSQSGHNTVSWYQQALGQGPQFIFQYYREEENGRGNFPPRFSGLQFPNYSSELNVNALELDDSALYLCASSLDGDSSYEQYFGPGTRLTVT.

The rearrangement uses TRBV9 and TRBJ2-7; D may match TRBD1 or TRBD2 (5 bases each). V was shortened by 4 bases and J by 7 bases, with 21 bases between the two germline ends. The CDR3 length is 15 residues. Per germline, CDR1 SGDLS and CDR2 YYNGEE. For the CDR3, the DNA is TGTGCCAGCAGCCTCGACGGGACCGAGATGGGGGAGCAGTACTTC. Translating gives CASSLDGTEMGEQYF.

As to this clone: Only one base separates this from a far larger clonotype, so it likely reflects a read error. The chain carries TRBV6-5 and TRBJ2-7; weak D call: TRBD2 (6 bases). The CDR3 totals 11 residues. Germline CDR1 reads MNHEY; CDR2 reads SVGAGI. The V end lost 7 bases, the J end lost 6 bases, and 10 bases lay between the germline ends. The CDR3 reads CASTKAGEQYF. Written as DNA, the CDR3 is TGTGCCAGCACCAAAGCGGGCGAGCAGTACTTC.

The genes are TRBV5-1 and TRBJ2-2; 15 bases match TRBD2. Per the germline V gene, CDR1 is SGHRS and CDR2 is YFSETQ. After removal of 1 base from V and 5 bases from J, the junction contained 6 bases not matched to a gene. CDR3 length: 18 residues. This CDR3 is CASSLRGLAGGKTGELFF. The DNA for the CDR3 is TGCGCCAGCAGCTTGAGGGGACTAGCGGGAGGAAAAACCGGGGAGCTGTTTTTT.